What follows is one T cell receptor beta chain and its context. The sample comes from a study of shared clonotypes between healthy human individuals. At the level of the study: The study drew on two women and three men aged 18 to 49 as donors. Researchers assigned three CD4 naive, three CD4 memory, two CD8 naive and one CD8 memory plate to each donor.

Each sorted subset replicate got 200 ng genomic DNA, 25,000 to 35,000 genomes. Produced via immunoSEQ multiplex PCR; TCRdb's table is partial and in-frame only. Of 2 million to 2.5 million clones in the sample, approximately 94% were seen once. Germline assignment: CDR1 LNHDA and CDR2 SQIVND (reference sequence). CDR3 length: 15 residues. Between the trimmed V and J ends, which lost 4 bases and 2 bases, there was a span of 14 bases. The chain carries TRBV19 and TRBJ1-2; D is unclear. The sample was naive CD4+ T cells sorted from blood. Documented subset: CD45RA+ positively selected. This sequence was found in a man younger than 35 in good health. For the CDR3, the DNA is TGTGCCAGTAGTACCGGCGAGACAACGAACTATGGCTACACCTTC. Protein: CASSTGETTNYGYTF.